Shown below are 3 T cell receptor beta chains from a single sample sequenced in a study of blood T cell repertoires in COVID-19. The table came from immunoSEQ multiplex PCR; TCRdb's copy has only in-frame clones and leaves some out. This sample carries a few hundred thousand clones, about 84% of them seen once, and the ten largest clones take approximately 1.5%. Sample: peripheral blood. All receptors derive from a woman aged 50 to 60 with acute or convalescent COVID-19.

J is TRBJ1-5 and V is TRBV6-4; unclear D gene. CDR1 and CDR2 (germline): MRHNA, SNTAGT. Trimming cost V 4 bases and J 5 bases, with 9 bases left between them. This CDR3 has 13 amino acids. CDR3 DNA sequence: TGTGCCAGCAGTGTCATGAGGGATCAGCCCCAGCATTTT. Amino acids: CASSVMRDQPQHF.

V gene TRBV6-5 combines with J gene TRBJ1-2; weak D call: TRBD1 (5 bases). With 7 bases removed from V and 5 bases from J, the gap between germline ends came to 14 bases. Germline CDR1 reads MNHEY; CDR2 reads SVGAGI. The CDR3 has 13 amino acids. CDR3 sequence reads: CASTVTTVYGYTF. CDR3 coding DNA: TGTGCCAGCACGGTTACGACAGTTTATGGCTACACCTTC.

V and J are TRBV5-1 and TRBJ1-3; D is unclear. V lost 5 bases, J lost 3 bases, and 6 bases lay in between. Germline V gene lookup returns CDR1 SGHRS and CDR2 YFSETQ. The CDR3 sequence is 12 residues long. The DNA for the CDR3 is TGCGCCAGCAGTAATTATGGAAACACCATATATTTT. It is translated as CASSNYGNTIYF.